This T cell receptor (beta chain) was retrieved from a study of T cells in Graves' hyperthyroidism and ophthalmopathy. Study results and limitations: Model output signaled ophthalmopathy a median roughly six months ahead of onset.

CDR1 is SGHNT, CDR2 YENEEA, per germline. The CDR3 totals 16 residues. The germline V and J ends were trimmed by 5 bases and 2 bases, with 19 bases remaining between them. In the case of this clonotype: Its antigen remains unidentified.

Amplified TCR beta CDR3 regions derived from RNA transcripts. RT-PCR in the first round (using the HTBI primer set) targeted the TCR CDR3. TCRdb fed the multiplex PCR reads into MiXCR, producing one record per CDR3 protein. The repertoire consists of some 800,000 distinct CDR3 sequences, with 38% occurring once and the leading ten covering over 8%. 10 ml fresh peripheral blood yielded the PBMCs. The chain couples TRBV11-3 to TRBJ2-7; possibly TRBD2 for D (6 bases). The sequenced material came from blood. The TCR comes from a man younger than 35 with Graves' hyperthyroidism. DNA for the CDR3: TGTGCCAGCAGCGCGTCCCACGGGACGGGAGCCTACGAGCAGTACTTC. Translating it yields CASSASHGTGAYEQYF.